This T cell receptor beta chain was sequenced in a study of cytomegalovirus exposure and HLA in healthy donors. Study-level points and caveats: Later genetic work tied a missense DCLRE1C variant to beta-chain V and J trimming. Rates of TCR association differed by HLA locus in a later analysis, with DRB1 highest and HLA-C lowest. A later analysis reportedly found fewer N-insertions in an Asian-associated ancestry cluster than the roughly 670-donor mean.

The V and J ends lost 2 bases and 0 bases respectively, with 23 bases between them. The germline V gene encodes CDR1 MNHNS and CDR2 SASEGT. The CDR3 is 19 residues long. Details on this clone: Antigen: not known.

In the PCR, 60 Vbeta and 13 Jbeta primers were used. Sequencing was performed with immunoSEQ multiplex PCR; in TCRdb, only in-frame clones are kept and a portion is missing. The sample holds approximately 160,000 clones, around 76% seen once. The sequence derives from a girl aged 10-17 years in good health and CMV-seropositive. Sequencing was done on a sample of PBMCs. The genes are TRBV6-1 and TRBJ2-7; a possible D gene is TRBD1 (6 bases). The CDR3 is CASSEKWGRGLLYSYEQYF. The CDR3 DNA follows: TGTGCCAGCAGTGAAAAATGGGGCAGGGGATTACTTTACTCCTACGAGCAGTACTTC.